The text below deals with one TCR beta chain. This entry belongs to a study of T cells after somatic rescue of genetic block. Libraries were prepared by immunoSEQ multiplex PCR; TCRdb keeps only in-frame clonotypes and omits some of them. The sample carries approximately 58,000 clones, 90% to 97% recorded once. CDR1 is SGHNT and CDR2 is YENEEA in the germline V gene. Deletions cut 3 bases from V and 1 base from J, with 8 bases between. The CDR3 runs 14 residues. The clonotype comes from a child under two years old. The rearrangement joins TRBV11-3 to TRBJ2-3, with no clear D. Sequenced material: peripheral blood mononuclear cells (PBMCs). CDR3 DNA: TGTGCCAGCAGCTTCCTAGGCCGCACAGATACGCAGTATTTT. The encoded protein is CASSFLGRTDTQYF. Based on the CDR3 plus reference TRBV11-3 and TRBJ2-3, the full variable domain is EAGVVQSPRYKIIEKKQPVAFWCNPISGHNTLYWYLQNLGQGPELLIRYENEEAVDDSQLPKDRFSAERLKGVDSTLKIQPAELGDSAVYLCASSFLGRTDTQYFGPGTRLTVL.